This TCR beta chain was obtained from a study of beta chain features in type 1 diabetes. Study-wide results and limits: Across all four CD4+ subsets, people with type 1 diabetes showed modestly shorter TCRB CDR3s.

V was cut by 2 bases and J by 2 bases, with 7 bases left in between. There are 14 residues in the CDR3. CDR1 and CDR2 (germline): MNHEY, SVGAGI. In regard to this clone: The antigen remains unidentified. Distinct nucleotide sequences in the sample also encode this CDR3.

The sequenced template was cDNA made from the entire isolated RNA. Naive, central memory and regulatory T cell samples produced a mean of approximately 3.9 million reads. Sequenced by immunoSEQ multiplex PCR; TCRdb stores in-frame clones only, minus some. Of under 350,000 clones listed, roughly an eighth are singletons. This clonotype was obtained from a man aged 25-40 years with type 1 diabetes. The chain carries TRBV6-5 and TRBJ1-5; D gene unclear. Specimen: naive CD4+ T cells from blood. The CDR3 nucleotides are TGTGCCAGCAGTTACCGGCAGGGCAATCAGCCCCAGCATTTT. It specifies CASSYRQGNQPQHF.